This T cell receptor beta chain was retrieved from a study of shared clonotypes between healthy human individuals. Findings of the study overall: Richness estimates generally favored naive over memory subsets.

On this clone: Its antigen is unknown.

Naive CD8 cells were CD45RO-negative, positively selected for CCR7, excluding terminally differentiated effector memory CD45RA+ cells. In the authors' workflow: Filtering was not the same, since immunoSEQ gave junction-only sequences without quality scores. Sequencing was performed with immunoSEQ multiplex PCR; in TCRdb, only in-frame clones are kept and a portion is missing. Clonal size and the V and J genes are those of that table, whereas D and trimming came from the DNA. The top ten clones hold around 1.7% of a sample with roughly 2,000,000 clones, 93% of them seen once. Sequenced sample: naive CD8+ T cells from PBMCs. The source is a man aged 18 to 29 in good health. Some clones in this sample may be carry-over from other donors' samples.

CDR3 sequence reads: CASSARDRVLDTQYF. The CDR3 DNA is TGTGCCAGCAGCGCTCGGGACAGGGTTCTAGATACGCAGTATTTT. The V and J genes are TRBV9 and TRBJ2-3; 9 positions match TRBD1. Germline V gene lookup returns CDR1 SGDLS and CDR2 YYNGEE. The CDR3 extends over 15 amino acids. V was clipped by 3 bases and J by 5 bases; unmatched bases: 7.